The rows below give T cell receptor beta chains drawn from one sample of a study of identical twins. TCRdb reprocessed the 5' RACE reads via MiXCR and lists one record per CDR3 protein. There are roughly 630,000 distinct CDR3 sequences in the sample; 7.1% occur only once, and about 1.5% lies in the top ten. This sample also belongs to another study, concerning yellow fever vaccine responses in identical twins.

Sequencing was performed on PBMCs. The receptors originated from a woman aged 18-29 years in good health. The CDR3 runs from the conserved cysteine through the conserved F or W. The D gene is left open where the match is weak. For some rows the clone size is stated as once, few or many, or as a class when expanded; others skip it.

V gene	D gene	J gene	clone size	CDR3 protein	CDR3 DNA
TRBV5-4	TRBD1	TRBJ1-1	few	CASSLVRMTGGLVNTDAFF	TGTGCCAGCAGCTTGGTACGTATGACAGGGGGCCTCGTGAACACTGATGCTTTCTTT
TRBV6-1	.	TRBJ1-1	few	CASSSVFAEAFF	TGTGCCAGCAGTAGCGTATTTGCTGAAGCTTTCTTT
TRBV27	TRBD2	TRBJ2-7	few	CASSLLGTSGFYEQYF	TGTGCCAGCAGTTTACTTGGGACTAGCGGGTTCTACGAGCAGTACTTC
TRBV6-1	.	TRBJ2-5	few	CASSRRQQETQYF	TGTGCCAGCAGTCGTCGACAGCAAGAGACCCAGTACTTC
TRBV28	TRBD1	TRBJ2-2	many	CASSHRGTGELFF	TGTGCCAGCAGTCACAGGGGGACCGGGGAGCTGTTTTTT
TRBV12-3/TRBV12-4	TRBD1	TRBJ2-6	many	CASSPHPGQGLGGANVLTF	TGTGCCAGCAGTCCCCACCCGGGACAGGGGTTAGGGGGGGCCAACGTCCTGACTTTC
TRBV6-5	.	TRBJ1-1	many	CASSYSRGRHTEAFF	TGTGCCAGCAGTTACTCTAGGGGTCGGCACACTGAAGCTTTCTTT
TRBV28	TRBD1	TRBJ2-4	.	CASSRDRGLNIQYF	TGTGCCAGCAGTCGGGACAGGGGGTTGAACATTCAGTACTTC
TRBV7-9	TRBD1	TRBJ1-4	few	CASSASTGAAGEKLFF	TGTGCCAGCAGCGCATCGACAGGGGCCGCAGGTGAAAAACTGTTTTTT
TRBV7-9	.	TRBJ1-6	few	CASSINSPLHF	TGTGCCAGCAGCATCAATTCACCCCTCCACTTT
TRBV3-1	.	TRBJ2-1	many	CASSQETRQFF	TGTGCCAGCAGCCAAGAGACGCGGCAGTTCTTC
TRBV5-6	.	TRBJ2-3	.	CASSHGVLSTDTQYF	TGTGCCAGCAGCCACGGGGTCCTTAGCACAGATACGCAGTATTTT
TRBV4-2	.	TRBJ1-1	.	CAMGPGQGRDTEAFF	TGTGCCATGGGCCCCGGGCAGGGGAGAGACACTGAAGCTTTCTTT
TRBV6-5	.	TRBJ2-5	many	CASSYSLDSYQETQYF	TGTGCCAGCAGTTACTCGTTGGACTCGTACCAAGAGACCCAGTACTTC
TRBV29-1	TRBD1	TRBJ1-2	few	CSVHGQGGGYTF	TGCAGCGTACATGGACAGGGAGGGGGCTACACCTTC
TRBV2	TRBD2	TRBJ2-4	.	CASISYGGSAKNIQYF	TGTGCCAGCATTAGCTATGGCGGGAGCGCCAAAAACATTCAGTACTTC
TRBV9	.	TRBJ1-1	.	CASSVEGTEAFF	TGTGCCAGCAGCGTAGAGGGCACTGAAGCTTTCTTT
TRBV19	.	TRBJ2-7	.	CASNPRWGAPYEQYF	TGTGCCAGTAATCCCCGCTGGGGGGCCCCCTACGAGCAGTACTTC
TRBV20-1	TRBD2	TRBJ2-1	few	CSASSGLAPNEQFF	TGCAGTGCTAGTTCGGGACTAGCCCCCAATGAGCAGTTCTTC
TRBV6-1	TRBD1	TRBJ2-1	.	CATHTGTGANEQFF	TGTGCCACCCATACCGGGACAGGGGCCAATGAGCAGTTCTTC
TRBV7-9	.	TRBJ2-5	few	CASSFPAVIRLQETQYF	TGTGCCAGCAGCTTTCCGGCTGTGATACGGCTCCAAGAGACCCAGTACTTC
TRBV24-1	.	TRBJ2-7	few	CATSDSNPGHLYEQYF	TGTGCCACCAGTGATTCAAACCCGGGACATCTCTACGAGCAGTACTTC
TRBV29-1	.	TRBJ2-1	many	CSVALDSGLYNEQFF	TGCAGCGTCGCTCTGGACAGCGGGCTCTACAATGAGCAGTTCTTC